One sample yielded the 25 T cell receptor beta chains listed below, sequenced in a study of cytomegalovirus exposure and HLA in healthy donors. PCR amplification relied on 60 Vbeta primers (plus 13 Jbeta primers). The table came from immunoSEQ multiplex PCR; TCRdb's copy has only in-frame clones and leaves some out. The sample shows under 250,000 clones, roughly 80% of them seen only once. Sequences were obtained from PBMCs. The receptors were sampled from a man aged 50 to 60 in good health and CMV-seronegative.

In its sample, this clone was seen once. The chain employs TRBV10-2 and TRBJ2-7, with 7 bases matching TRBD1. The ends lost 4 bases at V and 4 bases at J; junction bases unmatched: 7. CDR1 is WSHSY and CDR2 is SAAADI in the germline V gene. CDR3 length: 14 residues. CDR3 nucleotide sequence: TGCGCCAGCAGTGCCCGGGACAGCTCATACGAGCAGTACTTC. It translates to CASSARDSSYEQYF.

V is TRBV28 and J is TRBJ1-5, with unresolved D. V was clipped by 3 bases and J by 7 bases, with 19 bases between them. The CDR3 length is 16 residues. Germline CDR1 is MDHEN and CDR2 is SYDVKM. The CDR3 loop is CASSFPSRGVTQPQHF. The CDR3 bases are TGTGCCAGCAGTTTCCCGAGTCGCGGGGTCACACAGCCCCAGCATTTT.

The CDR3 loop is CASSSTGQNQPQHF. CDR3 nucleotides: TGTGCCAGCAGTAGTACAGGACAGAATCAGCCCCAGCATTTT. The chain couples TRBV25-1 to TRBJ1-5; D might be TRBD1 (6 bases). V was cut by 5 bases and J by 4 bases, with 12 bases left in between. Germline V gene data show CDR1 as MGHDK and CDR2 as SYGVNS. CDR3 length: 14 amino acids.

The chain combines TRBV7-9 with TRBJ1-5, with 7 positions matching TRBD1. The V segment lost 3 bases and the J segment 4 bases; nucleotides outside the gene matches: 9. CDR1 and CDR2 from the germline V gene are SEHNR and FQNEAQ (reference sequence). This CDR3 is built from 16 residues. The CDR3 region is CASSFSTGVGNQPQHF. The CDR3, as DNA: TGTGCCAGCAGCTTTTCCACAGGGGTTGGTAATCAGCCCCAGCATTTT.

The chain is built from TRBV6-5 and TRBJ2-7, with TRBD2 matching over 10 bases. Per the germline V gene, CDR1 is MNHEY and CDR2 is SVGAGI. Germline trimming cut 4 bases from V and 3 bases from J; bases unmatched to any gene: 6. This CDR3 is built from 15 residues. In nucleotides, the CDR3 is TGTGCCAGCAGTTTCTTGACTAGCGGGTACTACGAGCAGTACTTC. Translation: CASSFLTSGYYEQYF.

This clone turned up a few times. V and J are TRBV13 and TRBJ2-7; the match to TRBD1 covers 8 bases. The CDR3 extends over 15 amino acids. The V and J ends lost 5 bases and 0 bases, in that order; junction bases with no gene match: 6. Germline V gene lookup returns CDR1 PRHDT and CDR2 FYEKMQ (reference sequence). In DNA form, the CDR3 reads TGTGCCAGCAGCCAGGGGACAGGCAGCTCCTACGAGCAGTACTTC. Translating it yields CASSQGTGSSYEQYF.

CDR3: CASSRDREGQPQHF. CDR3 in DNA: TGTGCCAGCAGCCGGGACAGGGAAGGCCAGCCCCAGCATTTT. The chain carries TRBV7-2 and TRBJ1-5; 9 bases match TRBD1. Looked up from germline, CDR1 is SGHTA and CDR2 is FQGNSA. The CDR3 spans 14 residues. The ends lost 5 bases at V and 7 bases at J; junction bases unmatched: 6.

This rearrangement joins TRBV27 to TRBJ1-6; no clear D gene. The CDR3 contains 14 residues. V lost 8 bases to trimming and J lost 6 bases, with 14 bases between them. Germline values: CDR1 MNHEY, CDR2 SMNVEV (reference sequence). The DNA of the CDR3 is TGTGCCAGCGCTGCAGGAGGGAGTAATTCACCCCTCCACTTT. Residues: CASAAGGSNSPLHF.

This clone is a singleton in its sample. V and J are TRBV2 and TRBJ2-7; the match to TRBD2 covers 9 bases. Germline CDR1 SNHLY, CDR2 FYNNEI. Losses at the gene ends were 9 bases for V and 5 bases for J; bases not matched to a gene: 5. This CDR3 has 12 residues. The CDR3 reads CASIAGVDEQYF. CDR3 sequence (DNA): TGTGCCAGTATAGCGGGAGTGGACGAGCAGTACTTC.

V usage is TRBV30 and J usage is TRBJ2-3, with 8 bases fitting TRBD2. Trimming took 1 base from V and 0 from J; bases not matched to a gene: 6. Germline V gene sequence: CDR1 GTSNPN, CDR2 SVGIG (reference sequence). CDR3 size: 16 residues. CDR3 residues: CAWSDRTSSSTDTQYF. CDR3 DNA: TGTGCCTGGAGTGACCGGACTAGCAGTAGCACAGATACGCAGTATTTT.

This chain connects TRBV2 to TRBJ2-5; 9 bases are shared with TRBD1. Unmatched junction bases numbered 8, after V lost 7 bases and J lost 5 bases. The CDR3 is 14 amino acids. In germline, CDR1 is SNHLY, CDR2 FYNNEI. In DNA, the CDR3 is TGTGCCAGCAACAAGGACAGGGGAGGGGAGACCCAGTACTTC. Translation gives CASNKDRGGETQYF. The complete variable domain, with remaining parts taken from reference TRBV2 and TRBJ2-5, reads EPEVTQTPSHQVTQMGQEVILRCVPISNHLYFYWYRQILGQKVEFLVSFYNNEISEKSEIFDDQFSVERPDGSNFTLKIRSTKLEDSAMYFCASNKDRGGETQYFGPGTRLLVL.

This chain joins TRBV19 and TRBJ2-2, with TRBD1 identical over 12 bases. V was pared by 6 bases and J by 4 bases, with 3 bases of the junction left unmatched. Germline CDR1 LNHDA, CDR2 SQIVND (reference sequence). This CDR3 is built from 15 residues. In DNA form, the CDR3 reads TGTGCCAGTAGGCCGGGACAGGGGGCCACCGGGGAGCTGTTTTTT. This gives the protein CASRPGQGATGELFF.

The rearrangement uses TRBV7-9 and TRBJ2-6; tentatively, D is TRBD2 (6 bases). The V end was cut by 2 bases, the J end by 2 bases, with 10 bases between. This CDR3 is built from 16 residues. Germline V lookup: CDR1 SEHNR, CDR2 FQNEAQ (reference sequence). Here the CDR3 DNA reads TGTGCCAGCAGCTTAAATCCGGGGGCTGGGGCCAACGTCCTGACTTTC. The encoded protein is CASSLNPGAGANVLTF.

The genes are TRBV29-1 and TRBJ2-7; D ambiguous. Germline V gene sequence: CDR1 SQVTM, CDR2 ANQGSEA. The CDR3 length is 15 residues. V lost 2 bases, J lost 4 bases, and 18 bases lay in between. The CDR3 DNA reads TGCAGCGTTGAACGGTTTGCGCCGAGAGGTTACGAGCAGTACTTC. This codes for CSVERFAPRGYEQYF.

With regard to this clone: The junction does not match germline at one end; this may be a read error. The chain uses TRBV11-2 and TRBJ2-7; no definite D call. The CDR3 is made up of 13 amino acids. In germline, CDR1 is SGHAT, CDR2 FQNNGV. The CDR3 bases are TGTGCCAGCCGCTTTTCCGGTGCGTACGAGCAGTACTTC. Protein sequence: CASRFSGAYEQYF. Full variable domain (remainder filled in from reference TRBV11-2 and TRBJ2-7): EAGVAQSPRYKIIEKRQSVAFWCNPISGHATLYWYQQILGQGPKLLIQFQNNGVVDDSQLPKDRFSAERLKGVDSTLKIQPAKLEDSAVYLCASRFSGAYEQYFGPGTRLTVT.

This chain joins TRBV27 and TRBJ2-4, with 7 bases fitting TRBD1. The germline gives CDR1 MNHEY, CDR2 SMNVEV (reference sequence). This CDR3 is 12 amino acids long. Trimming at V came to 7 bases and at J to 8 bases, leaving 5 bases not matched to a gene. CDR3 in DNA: TGTGCCAGCAAGACAGGGCGGGACATTCAGTACTTC. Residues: CASKTGRDIQYF.

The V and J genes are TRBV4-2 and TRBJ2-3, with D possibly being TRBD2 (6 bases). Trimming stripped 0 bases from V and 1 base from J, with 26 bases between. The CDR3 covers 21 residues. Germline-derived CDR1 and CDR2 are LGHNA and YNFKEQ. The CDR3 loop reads CASSQDGIEGGWQLGTDTQYF. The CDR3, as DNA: TGTGCCAGCAGCCAAGATGGGATTGAGGGAGGATGGCAGCTCGGCACAGATACGCAGTATTTT.

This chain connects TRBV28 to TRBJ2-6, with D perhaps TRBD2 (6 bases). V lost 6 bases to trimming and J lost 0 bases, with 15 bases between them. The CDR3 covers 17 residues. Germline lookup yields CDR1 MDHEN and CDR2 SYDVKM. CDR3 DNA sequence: TGTGCCAGCAGCCCAGGGAGGCAGCCCTCTGGGGCCAACGTCCTGACTTTC. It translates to CASSPGRQPSGANVLTF.

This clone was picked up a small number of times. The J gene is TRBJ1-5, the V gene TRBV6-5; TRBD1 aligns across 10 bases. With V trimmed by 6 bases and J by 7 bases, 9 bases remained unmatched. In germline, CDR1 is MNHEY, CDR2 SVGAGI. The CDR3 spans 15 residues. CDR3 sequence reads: CASSKTGGIGQPQHF. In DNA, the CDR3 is TGTGCCAGCAGCAAGACAGGGGGCATCGGCCAGCCCCAGCATTTT.

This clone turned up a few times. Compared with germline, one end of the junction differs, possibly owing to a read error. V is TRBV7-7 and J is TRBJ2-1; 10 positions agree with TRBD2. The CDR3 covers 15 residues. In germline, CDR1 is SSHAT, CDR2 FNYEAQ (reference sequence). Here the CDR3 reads CASSLTSGSNNEQFF. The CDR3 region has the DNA TGTGCTAGCAGCTTGACTAGCGGGTCCAACAATGAGCAGTTCTTC.

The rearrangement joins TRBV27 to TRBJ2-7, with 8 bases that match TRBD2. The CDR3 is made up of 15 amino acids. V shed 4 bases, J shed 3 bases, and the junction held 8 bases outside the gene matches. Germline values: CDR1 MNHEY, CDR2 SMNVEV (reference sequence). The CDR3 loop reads CASSSPAGANYEQYF. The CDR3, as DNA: TGTGCCAGCAGTTCCCCAGCGGGAGCGAACTACGAGCAGTACTTC.

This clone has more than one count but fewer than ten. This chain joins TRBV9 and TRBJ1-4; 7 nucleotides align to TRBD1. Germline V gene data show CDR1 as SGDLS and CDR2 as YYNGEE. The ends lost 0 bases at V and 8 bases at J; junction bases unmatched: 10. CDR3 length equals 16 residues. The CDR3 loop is CASSVDGGGGGEKLFF. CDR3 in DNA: TGTGCCAGCAGCGTAGACGGTGGAGGGGGCGGGGAAAAACTGTTTTTT.

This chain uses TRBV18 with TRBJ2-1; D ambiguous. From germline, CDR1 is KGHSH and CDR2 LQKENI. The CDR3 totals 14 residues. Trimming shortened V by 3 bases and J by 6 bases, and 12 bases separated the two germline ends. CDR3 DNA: TGTGCCAGCTCACCGCGGTTAGTGTCCAATGAGCAGTTCTTC. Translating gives CASSPRLVSNEQFF.

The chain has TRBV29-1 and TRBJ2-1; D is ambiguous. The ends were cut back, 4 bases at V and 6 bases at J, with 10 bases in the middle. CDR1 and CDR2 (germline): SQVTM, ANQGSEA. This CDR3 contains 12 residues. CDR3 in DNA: TGCAGCGTTGGGAGTGCTGGCAATGAGCAGTTCTTC. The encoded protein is CSVGSAGNEQFF.

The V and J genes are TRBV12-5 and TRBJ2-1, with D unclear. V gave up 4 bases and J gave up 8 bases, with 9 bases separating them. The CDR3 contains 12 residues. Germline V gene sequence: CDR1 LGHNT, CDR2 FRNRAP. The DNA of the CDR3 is TGTGCTAGTGGTTCAGGCTTCGATGAGCAGTTCTTC. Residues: CASGSGFDEQFF.